A single sample is the source of the 25 T cell receptor beta chains below, sequenced in a study of blood T cell repertoires in COVID-19. The assay was immunoSEQ multiplex PCR, and TCRdb's table has in-frame clones only and misses some. Here the sample spans 540,000 or so clones, about 89% being singletons. Source material: peripheral blood. These receptors were collected from a woman aged 45-60 years with COVID-19, enrolled during active disease.

The chain couples TRBV4-1 to TRBJ1-2; 7 bases agree with TRBD1. This CDR3 contains 17 residues. In germline, CDR1 is MGHRA, CDR2 YSYEKL. V gave up 0 bases and J gave up 4 bases; unmatched junction bases: 11. Here the CDR3 DNA reads TGCGCCAGCAGCCAAGATAGGCCAGGGGGAAATCTCTATGGCTACACCTTC. Translated: CASSQDRPGGNLYGYTF.

This clone was observed a single time. V and J are TRBV6-2 or TRBV6-3 and TRBJ1-5; tentatively, D is TRBD1 (5 bases). The germline V and J ends were trimmed by 5 bases and 5 bases, with 16 bases remaining between them. The CDR3 extends over 15 amino acids. Germline V gene lookup returns CDR1 MNHEY and CDR2 SVGEGT. Here the CDR3 reads CASSPWGGEDQPQHF. The CDR3 DNA reads TGTGCCAGCAGTCCATGGGGGGGGGAGGATCAGCCCCAGCATTTT.

V is TRBV5-1 and J is TRBJ2-1, with 11 bases matching TRBD2. The CDR3 has 14 amino acids. Germline CDR1 is SGHRS and CDR2 is YFSETQ. V trimming: 4 bases; J trimming: 4 bases; junction bases outside the gene matches: 1. Written as DNA, the CDR3 is TGCGCCAGCAGCCGGACTAGCGGGTACAATGAGCAGTTCTTC. Amino acid sequence: CASSRTSGYNEQFF.

The rearrangement joins TRBV6-6 to TRBJ1-5; D is unclear. The CDR3 has 13 residues. Trimming pared 2 bases from V and 4 bases from J, leaving 6 bases between. Per germline, CDR1 MNHNY and CDR2 SVGAGI (reference sequence). The CDR3 region is CASSYEVNQPQHF. The CDR3, as DNA: TGTGCCAGCAGTTACGAGGTTAATCAGCCCCAGCATTTT.

DNA of the CDR3: TGTGCCAGCAGCTTTAGCGGGGGGGCACACGGGGAGCTGTTTTTT. Encoded protein: CASSFSGGAHGELFF. This rearrangement joins TRBV6-2 or TRBV6-3 to TRBJ2-2; TRBD2 matches 11 bases. This CDR3 is 15 amino acids long. Unmatched junction bases numbered 7, after V lost 6 bases and J lost 7 bases. The V gene's germline CDR1 is MNHEY and CDR2 SVGEGT.

The chain uses TRBV10-1 and TRBJ2-3; a weak D match, TRBD2 (5 bases). With 0 bases removed from V and 3 bases from J, the gap between germline ends came to 10 bases. The CDR3 is made up of 15 amino acids. Germline-derived CDR1 and CDR2 are WNHNN and SYGVQD (reference sequence). The chain's CDR3 is CASSESEAVTDTQYF. The DNA for the CDR3 is TGCGCCAGCAGTGAGTCGGAGGCAGTGACAGATACGCAGTATTTT.

This chain links TRBV7-9 with TRBJ2-1; 8 bases fit TRBD1. Germline V CDR1 and CDR2: SEHNR, FQNEAQ (reference sequence). The CDR3 spans 14 residues. V shed 5 bases and J 6 bases; nucleotides not matched to a gene: 6. DNA for the CDR3: TGTGCCAGCAGCGATAGTGACAGGGGCAATGAGCAGTTCTTC. This sequence encodes CASSDSDRGNEQFF.

This chain uses TRBV4-1 with TRBJ1-2, with 7 bases aligning to TRBD1. CDR1 is MGHRA and CDR2 is YSYEKL in the germline V gene. The V segment lost 4 bases and the J segment 8 bases; nucleotides outside the gene matches: 13. The length of the CDR3 is 15 residues. The CDR3 sequence is CASSRGDSRLGGYTF. In DNA, the CDR3 is TGCGCCAGCAGCCGCGGGGACAGTAGGCTTGGAGGCTACACCTTC.

The V gene is TRBV19, the J gene TRBJ2-2; 7 bases fit TRBD1. The junction had 5 bases not matched to a gene; V was cut back by 3 bases and J by 7 bases. The CDR3 is made up of 14 amino acids. Germline values: CDR1 LNHDA, CDR2 SQIVND (reference sequence). The CDR3 nucleotides read TGTGCCAGTAGTATTGGGACAGCCGACGGGGAGCTGTTTTTT. It is translated as CASSIGTADGELFF.

This clone appeared once. V gene TRBV5-8 combines with J gene TRBJ2-2; D is perhaps TRBD2 (5 bases). The V end was cut by 5 bases, the J end by 5 bases, with 22 bases between. Germline CDR1 reads SGHTS; CDR2 reads YDEGEE. CDR3 length: 17 amino acids. CDR3: CASRVRIGQGGTGELFF. As DNA, the CDR3 is TGTGCCAGCAGGGTGAGGATTGGGCAAGGAGGTACCGGGGAGCTGTTTTTT.

The chain recombines TRBV9 with TRBJ2-1, with D tentatively TRBD1 (6 bases). Germline CDR1 is SGDLS and CDR2 is YYNGEE. With 2 bases removed from V and 8 bases from J, the gap between germline ends came to 8 bases. The CDR3 runs 12 residues. The CDR3 reads CASSVSGDEQFF. Here the CDR3 DNA reads TGTGCCAGCAGCGTTTCAGGGGATGAGCAGTTCTTC.

CDR3 region: CASSVEGLGNSPLHF. In DNA form, the CDR3 reads TGTGCCAGCAGCGTGGAGGGGTTGGGGAATTCACCCCTCCACTTT. The rearrangement links TRBV9 to TRBJ1-6, with D perhaps TRBD1 (5 bases). Per the germline V gene, CDR1 is SGDLS and CDR2 is YYNGEE. The length of the CDR3 is 15 residues. Trimming took 2 bases from V and 7 from J, leaving 13 bases between them.

This rearrangement joins TRBV7-9 to TRBJ1-2; 7 bases are shared with TRBD1. J gave up 4 bases and V 1 base, and 6 bases lay outside the gene matches. CDR3 size: 15 residues. Germline CDR1 reads SEHNR; CDR2 reads FQNEAQ (reference sequence). CDR3 region: CASSLGDSPLYGYTF. The CDR3 DNA follows: TGTGCCAGCAGCTTAGGGGACAGCCCCCTCTATGGCTACACCTTC.

V is TRBV6-5 and J is TRBJ1-5, with TRBD1 as a possible D gene (5 bases). The CDR3 loop spans 15 amino acids. Germline CDR1 reads MNHEY; CDR2 reads SVGAGI. V was cut by 0 bases and J by 9 bases, with 15 bases left in between. CDR3 nucleotides: TGTGCCAGCAGTTACTCGATTGGGGGGACTGGGCCCCAGCATTTT. Protein: CASSYSIGGTGPQHF.

This clone has only one observation. J is TRBJ2-3 and V is TRBV9; 7 bases are shared with TRBD2. Per germline, CDR1 SGDLS and CDR2 YYNGEE. This CDR3 is 15 amino acids long. V lost 2 bases, J lost 3 bases, and 6 bases stayed unmatched. CDR3 sequence: CASSVGLVGTDTQYF. CDR3 DNA: TGTGCCAGCAGCGTCGGACTAGTGGGGACAGATACGCAGTATTTT.

The gene calls are TRBV4-2 and TRBJ1-2; no clear D gene. This CDR3 is 16 amino acids long. Germline V gene lookup returns CDR1 LGHNA and CDR2 YNFKEQ. Between the trimmed V and J ends, which lost 0 bases and 4 bases, there was a span of 15 bases. CDR3 DNA: TGTGCCAGCAGCCAAGAAGTCACCTTACTTTTCTATGGCTACACCTTC. As protein: CASSQEVTLLFYGYTF.

This sequence joins TRBV5-1 and TRBJ2-2; tentatively, D is TRBD2 (6 bases). CDR1 is SGHRS and CDR2 is YFSETQ in the germline V gene. Trimming took off 0 bases at V and 5 bases at J, with 14 bases between the two ends. The CDR3 spans 16 residues. The CDR3 DNA reads TGCGCCAGCAGCTTGGTCGCGGTGCGGGATACCGGGGAGCTGTTTTTT. This encodes CASSLVAVRDTGELFF.

The chain couples TRBV4-1 to TRBJ2-7; D perhaps matches TRBD1 (6 bases). The CDR3 consists of 13 residues. Trimming cost V 5 bases and J 6 bases, with 14 bases left between them. CDR1 is MGHRA and CDR2 is YSYEKL in the germline V gene. This chain's CDR3 is CASSNREYGEQYF. Written as DNA, the CDR3 is TGCGCCAGCAGCAACAGGGAGTACGGCGAGCAGTACTTC.

This clone was observed a single time. The V call is TRBV13, the J call TRBJ1-5; possible D gene TRBD1, 6 bases. The CDR3 covers 14 residues. The germline V gene has CDR1 PRHDT and CDR2 FYEKMQ (reference sequence). The V end lost 5 bases, the J end lost 5 bases, and 13 bases lay between the germline ends. The CDR3 is CASSTRTADQPQHF. The CDR3 coding sequence is TGTGCCAGCAGCACGAGGACAGCCGATCAGCCCCAGCATTTT.

The gene calls are TRBV11-2 and TRBJ1-4, with D perhaps matching TRBD1 (6 bases). Trimming removed 0 bases at V and 10 bases at J, with 12 bases between. The CDR3 has 14 residues. The germline gives CDR1 SGHAT, CDR2 FQNNGV. The DNA for the CDR3 is TGTGCCAGCAGCTTAGAGGTGACAGGTGGAAAACTGTTTTTT. Its translation: CASSLEVTGGKLFF. The full variable domain, in which reference TRBV11-2 and TRBJ1-4 provide the parts outside the CDR3, is EAGVAQSPRYKIIEKRQSVAFWCNPISGHATLYWYQQILGQGPKLLIQFQNNGVVDDSQLPKDRFSAERLKGVDSTLKIQPAKLEDSAVYLCASSLEVTGGKLFFGSGTQLSVL.

This clone was seen just once. This chain joins TRBV5-6 and TRBJ2-7, with 7 bases aligning to TRBD2. The CDR3 spans 15 residues. Losses at the gene ends were 0 bases for V and 3 bases for J; bases not matched to a gene: 6. Germline V gives CDR1 SGHDT, CDR2 YYEEEE. Here the CDR3 DNA reads TGTGCCAGCAGCTTGGTTAGGCGGGGGATCTACGAGCAGTACTTC. It translates to CASSLVRRGIYEQYF.

This chain connects TRBV21-1 to TRBJ1-4; the table's TRBD1 call for D was not verified on the DNA. TRBV21-1 is classified as a pseudogene. This CDR3 spans 17 amino acids. CDR3 sequence reads: CASSKTGRTAIREKLFF. CDR3 sequence (DNA): TGTGCCAGCAGCAAGACAGGGAGGACAGCGATCAGGGAAAAACTGTTTTTT.

This chain links TRBV30 with TRBJ1-4, with D uncertain. Germline V gene sequence: CDR1 GTSNPN, CDR2 SVGIG (reference sequence). The V and J ends lost 4 bases and 7 bases respectively, with 19 bases between them. This CDR3 contains 15 residues. CDR3 loop: CAWNREREITEKLFF. In nucleotides, the CDR3 is TGTGCCTGGAACCGGGAGAGGGAGATTACTGAAAAACTGTTTTTT.

The J gene is TRBJ1-1, the V gene TRBV6-6, with unresolved D. The germline CDR1 and CDR2 sequences are MNHNY and SVGAGI (reference sequence). V was shortened by 6 bases and J by 0 bases, with 8 bases between the two germline ends. The CDR3 sequence is 13 residues long. CDR3 DNA: TGTGCCAGCAGCCTGAACATGAACACTGAAGCTTTCTTT. It translates to CASSLNMNTEAFF.

This sequence joins TRBV5-1 and TRBJ2-2; D might be TRBD2 (6 bases). Trimming stripped 4 bases from V and 1 base from J, with 11 bases between. This CDR3 is built from 15 residues. Germline CDR1 SGHRS, CDR2 YFSETQ. The DNA for the CDR3 is TGCGCCAGCAGCGGCGGGATGGGGAACACCGGGGAGCTGTTTTTT. Translating it yields CASSGGMGNTGELFF.